The 2 T cell receptor beta chains below come from one sample, sequenced in a study of blood T cell repertoires in COVID-19. The assay was immunoSEQ multiplex PCR, and TCRdb's table has in-frame clones only and misses some. Of around 60,000 clones in the sample, roughly 89% were seen once. Sample: peripheral blood. The receptors shown here come from a man in his 60s with active COVID-19.

The rearrangement links TRBV24-1 to TRBJ2-1; perhaps TRBD2 as D (6 bases). CDR1 is KGHDR and CDR2 is SFDVKD in the germline V gene. V dropped 6 bases and J dropped 0 bases, with 17 bases sitting between them. CDR3 size: 17 residues. The CDR3 reads CATSRSLATNSYNEQFF. CDR3 sequence (DNA): TGTGCCACCAGTCGATCGCTAGCGACTAACTCCTACAATGAGCAGTTCTTC.

CDR3 in DNA: TGTGCCAGCAGTTTATCGGGGACATCCGAGCAGTACTTC. It translates to CASSLSGTSEQYF. V and J are TRBV27 and TRBJ2-7; D is possibly TRBD1 (6 bases). Between the trimmed V and J ends, which lost 0 bases and 6 bases, there was a span of 9 bases. The CDR3 length is 13 residues. The germline V gene encodes CDR1 MNHEY and CDR2 SMNVEV (reference sequence).